Presented here are 18 T cell receptor beta chains from one specimen sequenced in a study of post-analysis software for immune sequencing data. Study findings and constraints: Patients had higher frequencies than controls of five TRBV segments, including TRBV5-6, TRBV5-1 and TRBV20-1.

TCR beta cDNA libraries included unique molecular identifiers. TCRdb independently ran MiXCR on the PCR reads; one entry per CDR3 protein. The sample has 700,000 to 800,000 distinct CDR3 sequences, roughly 27% seen once; the top ten hold roughly 0.54%. These receptors' antigens are unknown. The material sequenced was blood. Receptor source: a girl between 10 and 17 years old with multiple sclerosis.

This clonotype was detected many times. J is TRBJ1-2 and V is TRBV24-1; 8 bases map to TRBD1. The J segment lost 8 bases and the V segment lost 7 bases, leaving 5 bases of the junction unmatched. CDR1 KGHDR and CDR2 SFDVKD come from the germline V gene. The CDR3 has 12 amino acids. This CDR3 reads CATSHGQGGYTF. Here the CDR3 DNA reads TGTGCCACCAGCCATGGACAGGGCGGCTACACCTTC.

The CDR3 sequence: CSAVRPGWETQYF. CDR3 coding DNA: TGCAGTGCTGTCCGCCCCGGTTGGGAGACCCAGTACTTC. The V call is TRBV20-1, the J call TRBJ2-5, with D unresolved. CDR3 length: 13 residues. Germline-derived CDR1 and CDR2 are DFQATT and SNEGSKA (reference sequence). V gave up 5 bases and J gave up 5 bases, with 15 bases separating them.

The chain employs TRBV27 and TRBJ1-5; 9 bases map to TRBD1. Germline CDR1 and CDR2: MNHEY and SMNVEV (reference sequence). J gave up 6 bases and V 6 bases, and 3 bases lay outside the gene matches. CDR3 size: 13 residues. The chain's CDR3 is CASRDRGSQPQHF. CDR3 bases: TGTGCCAGCAGGGACAGGGGCTCTCAGCCCCAGCATTTT.

This chain uses TRBV20-1 with TRBJ2-3, with D maybe TRBD2 (6 bases). The germline V gene encodes CDR1 DFQATT and CDR2 SNEGSKA (reference sequence). The CDR3 is 13 residues long. The CDR3 protein is CRSLALSTDTQYF. CDR3 coding DNA: TGCAGGTCCCTAGCGCTGAGCACAGATACGCAGTATTTT.

The chain employs TRBV29-1 and TRBJ2-7; tentatively, D is TRBD1 (6 bases). The DNA end lines up better with TRBJ2-5; the J call may be wrong. The CDR3 totals 11 residues. CDR1 and CDR2 (germline): SQVTM, ANQGSEA. CDR3 sequence (DNA): TGCAGCGTAGGACAGCAAGAGACCCAGTACTTC. Translated: CSVGQQETQYF.

This clonotype was counted only a few times. V usage is TRBV19 and J usage is TRBJ2-3; 8 bases map to TRBD1. This CDR3 has 15 residues. The germline V gene encodes CDR1 LNHDA and CDR2 SQIVND (reference sequence). J lost 1 base, V lost 5 bases, and 5 bases had no gene match. The CDR3: CASSLRTGRTDTQYF. The CDR3 nucleotides are TGTGCCAGTAGTCTGCGGACAGGGCGCACAGATACGCAGTATTTT.

The chain employs TRBV20-1 and TRBJ1-5, with 8 bases aligning to TRBD1. Germline V gives CDR1 DFQATT, CDR2 SNEGSKA (reference sequence). The CDR3 has 14 residues. Trimming cost V 4 bases and J 6 bases; bases outside gene matches: 8. CDR3 residues: CSATPGGWGQPQHF. DNA of the CDR3: TGCAGTGCTACTCCAGGGGGCTGGGGTCAGCCCCAGCATTTT.

V is TRBV7-9 and J is TRBJ2-1, with a possible D match to TRBD1 (6 bases). The germline CDR1 and CDR2 sequences are SEHNR and FQNEAQ (reference sequence). The CDR3 is made up of 16 amino acids. The V and J ends lost 5 bases and 4 bases respectively, with 18 bases between them. The CDR3 DNA is TGTGCCAGCAGCGACCCTAACAGGGAAAGTTACAATGAGCAGTTCTTC. This encodes CASSDPNRESYNEQFF.

This sequence joins TRBV7-9 and TRBJ1-2; TRBD1 might be the D (5 bases). Trimming removed 7 bases at V and 1 base at J, with 19 bases between. This CDR3 comprises 16 residues. Germline V gene sequence: CDR1 SEHNR, CDR2 FQNEAQ (reference sequence). CDR3 DNA sequence: TGTGCCAGCACCGCCCGAACCGGGACCGTTAACTATGGCTACACCTTC. This encodes CASTARTGTVNYGYTF.

V usage is TRBV7-2 and J usage is TRBJ1-1; D uncertain. Trimming removed 5 bases from V and 0 bases from J, with 10 bases in between. Germline loops: CDR1 SGHTA, CDR2 FQGNSA. The CDR3 is 14 residues long. CDR3 in DNA: TGTGCCAGCAGCCCCAGAGGGATGAACACTGAAGCTTTCTTT. Residues: CASSPRGMNTEAFF.

The V call is TRBV7-8, the J call TRBJ2-1; TRBD2 agrees at 9 bases. With V trimmed by 3 bases and J by 7 bases, 19 bases remained unmatched. Germline CDR1 is SGHVS and CDR2 is FQNEAQ. CDR3 length equals 19 residues. In nucleotides, the CDR3 is TGTGCCAGCAGCTTGGTTGCGGCTAGCGGGACCTATCTCCCGAATGAGCAGTTCTTC. Amino acids: CASSLVAASGTYLPNEQFF.

This clonotype was seen only a few times. The genes are TRBV5-6 and TRBJ1-5, with D perhaps TRBD1 (5 bases). Germline V CDR1 and CDR2: SGHDT, YYEEEE. The CDR3 loop spans 14 amino acids. V was cut by 4 bases and J by 2 bases, with 10 bases left in between. CDR3 protein: CASSRGWGNQPQHF. The CDR3 nucleotides are TGTGCCAGCAGCCGGGGGTGGGGCAATCAGCCCCAGCATTTT.

There are many counts of this clonotype. The chain joins TRBV5-1 to TRBJ2-7, with a weak D call TRBD1 (7 bases). Trimming pared 2 bases from V and 3 bases from J, leaving 12 bases between. This CDR3 has 14 amino acids. CDR1 and CDR2 (germline): SGHRS, YFSETQ. DNA for the CDR3: TGCGCCAGCAGCTTCGGGGGACAGAACTACGAGCAGTACTTC. This sequence encodes CASSFGGQNYEQYF.

This clonotype was seen a handful of times. The chain recombines TRBV5-5 with TRBJ2-7; 11 nucleotides align to TRBD1. J was trimmed by 3 bases and V by 5 bases; bases with no gene match: 7. The germline V gene has CDR1 SGHKS and CDR2 YYEKEE (reference sequence). The CDR3 totals 15 residues. DNA for the CDR3: TGTGCCAGCAGTCCCGGGGACAGGGGGGGCTACGAGCAGTACTTC. Its translation is CASSPGDRGGYEQYF.

The chain uses TRBV20-1 and TRBJ1-5; TRBD1 matches 8 bases. Germline-derived CDR1 and CDR2 are DFQATT and SNEGSKA (reference sequence). This CDR3 has 17 residues. V gave up 5 bases and J gave up 0 bases; unmatched junction bases: 12. The CDR3 DNA sequence: TGCAGTGCTCTTACAGGGGGGCGCGGGTATAGCAATCAGCCCCAGCATTTT. Its protein is CSALTGGRGYSNQPQHF.

The chain couples TRBV20-1 to TRBJ2-7; D gene uncertain. The V end lost 1 base, the J end lost 3 bases, and 13 bases lay between the germline ends. The germline gives CDR1 DFQATT, CDR2 SNEGSKA (reference sequence). The CDR3 has 14 amino acids. CDR3 nucleotides: TGCAGTGCTAGAGGTGGGGTCGGAAGCTACGAGCAGTACTTC. It translates to CSARGGVGSYEQYF.

In its sample, this clonotype was seen a few times. CDR3 sequence: CASSQGGSNYGYTF. CDR3 bases: TGTGCCAGCAGCCAAGGGGGCAGTAACTATGGCTACACCTTC. The V call is TRBV3-1, the J call TRBJ1-2, with D maybe TRBD1 (5 bases). Germline CDR1 LGHDT, CDR2 YNNKEL (reference sequence). This CDR3 has 14 residues. Trimming pared 1 base from V and 1 base from J, leaving 7 bases between.

The V call is TRBV7-2, the J call TRBJ2-7; D gene unclear. Looked up from germline, CDR1 is SGHTA and CDR2 is FQGNSA. Trimming removed 5 bases from V and 5 bases from J, with 10 bases in between. This CDR3 is 12 amino acids long. Here the CDR3 DNA reads TGTGCCAGCAGCGCCGATAGGGACGAGCAGTACTTC. Amino acids: CASSADRDEQYF.